Detailed here is one TCR beta chain. What it binds is unknown. Genomic DNA, serving as template, underwent TCR beta VDJ and CDR3 profiling. From the reads, TCRdb called clonotypes with MiXCR, one entry per CDR3 protein. The sample yields about 180,000 distinct CDR3 sequences, roughly 63% seen once. This specimen comes from a study of CD8+CD57+ T cells in acquired aplastic anemia. Study-level background: Yields of DNA that came from sorted CD4+ and CD8+ cells averaged roughly 3.3 ug.

CDR1 and CDR2 from the germline V gene are SEHNR and FQNEAQ (reference sequence). The CDR3 contains 12 residues. The V end lost 7 bases, the J end lost 4 bases, and 10 bases lay between the germline ends. Findings and caveats of the study: Statistical testing detected no significant gap in CD8+ Simpson's diversity between patients and controls.

All sequencing subjects had displayed CD8+CD57+ cell expansion on flow cytometry. Severe acquired aplastic anemia was present in every patient. Prior therapy had not been administered to any patient at the time of blood sampling. The origin of this receptor is a human donor with aplastic anemia. Sample: sorted CD4+, CD8+, or CD8+CD57+ T cells (not recorded which) from PBMCs. The gene calls are TRBV7-9 and TRBJ2-5; tentatively, D is TRBD2 (5 bases). CDR3: CASMRDAETQYF. The CDR3 coding sequence is TGTGCCAGCATGAGGGATGCAGAGACCCAGTACTTC.